This TCR beta chain was obtained from a study of human versus mouse CDR3 diversity and MHC coevolution. The CDR3 sequence is 20 residues long. V was clipped by 4 bases and J by 8 bases; unmatched bases: 23. Germline V gives CDR1 SQVTM, CDR2 ANQGSEA. Generated by immunoSEQ multiplex PCR, the TCRdb table keeps only in-frame clones and is missing some. The sample consists of 86,000 or so clones, 80% to 95% of them appearing once. Specimen: naive CD4+ T cells from blood. Subset: CD45RO-negative CD62L-positive naive CD4 T cells. The genes are TRBV29-1 and TRBJ2-4; 13 bases fit TRBD2. The source of this sequence is a person aged 25 to 75 in good health. CDR3: CSVGGQDRLAGGQKEDIQYF. In nucleotides, the CDR3 is TGCAGCGTTGGAGGACAGGACCGACTAGCGGGAGGCCAAAAGGAGGACATTCAGTACTTC.